This T cell receptor (beta chain) was recovered during a study of blood T cell repertoires in COVID-19. This clone was counted a few times. The CDR3 is 15 residues long. The V gene lost 4 bases and the J gene lost 2 bases, with 12 bases spanning the gap. Germline lookup yields CDR1 SGHRS and CDR2 YFSETQ. Some clones are missing from TCRdb's copy, which holds only in-frame ones; the method was immunoSEQ multiplex PCR. This repertoire shows 25,000 to 30,000 clones, roughly 88% found once; its top ten account for under 35%. The chain uses TRBV5-1 and TRBJ2-2; D might be TRBD1 (5 bases). The sequencing input was peripheral blood. This TCR derives from a woman older than 75 with COVID-19, enrolled during active disease. In nucleotides, the CDR3 is TGCGCCAGCAGCCTGGAAGGGGTAAACACCGGGGAGCTGTTTTTT. It specifies CASSLEGVNTGELFF.